This T cell receptor beta chain is drawn from a study of T cells in Graves' hyperthyroidism and ophthalmopathy. For the diagnoses, clinical symptoms, serum thyroxine and TRAb, thyroid ultrasound and orbital computed tomography were used. The authors took PBMCs from 10 ml fresh peripheral blood. Ten or more counts support this clonotype. Researchers took RNA transcripts and amplified the TCR beta CDR3 regions from them. The HTBI primer set was used in a first-round RT-PCR of the TCR CDR3. TCRdb re-derived calls from the multiplex PCR reads in MiXCR, one entry per CDR3 protein. The sample has hundreds of thousands of distinct CDR3 sequences, less than 25% seen once. The sequence was obtained from a woman aged 30 to 39 with Graves' ophthalmopathy. Sequenced material: blood.

CDR3 DNA: TGTGCCAGCTCACCTCTTTTCGGGGATCAGCCCCAGCATTTT. Amino acids: CASSPLFGDQPQHF. This chain links TRBV18 with TRBJ1-5; D is unresolved. Germline V lookup: CDR1 KGHSH, CDR2 LQKENI. With 3 bases removed from V and 5 bases from J, the gap between germline ends came to 11 bases. This CDR3 has 14 amino acids. Full variable domain (rest looked up from reference TRBV18 and TRBJ1-5): NAGVMQNPRHLVRRRGQEARLRCSPMKGHSHVYWYRQLPEEGLKFMVYLQKENIIDESGMPKERFSAEFPKEGPSILRIQQVVRGDSAAYFCASSPLFGDQPQHFGDGTRLSIL.